These 10 T cell receptor beta chains were sequenced from one sample in a study of T-cell memory formation after mild COVID-19. Each CDR3 protein is one row after TCRdb ran MiXCR on the 5' RACE reads. The table lists about 560,000 distinct CDR3 sequences, less than 25% of them singletons. The sequenced sample was PBMCs or a T cell subset sorted from them (not recorded which). All receptors derive from an adult woman who had mild COVID-19 (a few samples of this study predate the infection). Cell type and time point are not known.

The genes are TRBV15 and TRBJ1-1; D gene ambiguous. V lost 1 base and J lost 0, with 18 bases in between. CDR3 size: 18 residues. Germline loops: CDR1 LNHNV, CDR2 YYDKDF (reference sequence). The CDR3 coding sequence is TGTGCCACCAGCAGAGGAGGAATTGAGCGCTTGGTGAACACTGAAGCTTTCTTT. Translated, it gives CATSRGGIERLVNTEAFF.

V is TRBV12-3 or TRBV12-4 and J is TRBJ2-2, with D perhaps matching TRBD2 (5 bases). There are 16 residues in the CDR3. Between the trimmed V and J ends, which lost 3 bases and 4 bases, there was a span of 15 bases. CDR3 in amino acids: CASSFPNPRGTGELFF. The CDR3 DNA reads as TGTGCCAGCAGTTTCCCCAACCCACGGGGCACCGGGGAGCTGTTTTTT.

This clonotype showed up many times. The chain has TRBV5-1 and TRBJ2-3, with D tentatively TRBD1 or TRBD2 (5 bases each). The CDR3 is 14 residues long. From germline, CDR1 is SGHRS and CDR2 YFSETQ. With 2 bases removed from V and 3 bases from J, the gap between germline ends came to 10 bases. For the CDR3, the DNA is TGCGCCAGCAGCTTTGAGGGACGAACAGATACGCAGTATTTT. Translating it yields CASSFEGRTDTQYF. The whole variable domain, filled in from reference TRBV5-1 and TRBJ2-3, reads KAGVTQTPRYLIKTRGQQVTLSCSPISGHRSVSWYQQTPGQGLQFLFEYFSETQRNKGNFPGRFSGRQFSNSRSEMNVSTLELGDSALYLCASSFEGRTDTQYFGPGTRLTVL.

This rearrangement joins TRBV20-1 to TRBJ2-3; the match to TRBD2 covers 9 bases. CDR1 and CDR2 from the germline V gene are DFQATT and SNEGSKA (reference sequence). V was pared by 6 bases and J by 0 bases, with 10 bases of the junction left unmatched. The CDR3 covers 16 residues. This CDR3 reads CSAKAAGGTSTDTQYF. The CDR3 DNA reads TGCAGTGCAAAGGCGGCGGGGGGGACTAGCACAGATACGCAGTATTTT.

The chain combines TRBV20-1 with TRBJ1-2; D is uncertain. Germline V gene lookup returns CDR1 DFQATT and CDR2 SNEGSKA (reference sequence). This CDR3 is built from 13 residues. Trimming pared 6 bases from V and 5 bases from J, leaving 16 bases between. This CDR3 reads CSAWEPARYGYTF. The CDR3 bases are TGCAGTGCGTGGGAGCCCGCGAGATATGGCTACACCTTC.

The chain is built from TRBV4-2 and TRBJ2-5, with 11 nucleotides matching TRBD1. The CDR3 has 16 amino acids. Germline V lookup: CDR1 LGHNA, CDR2 YNFKEQ. The junction had 6 bases not matched to a gene; V was cut back by 5 bases and J by 1 base. The CDR3 protein is CASSDRDRGSQETQYF. Here the CDR3 DNA reads TGTGCCAGCAGCGACCGGGACAGGGGGTCCCAAGAGACCCAGTACTTC.

The chain recombines TRBV2 with TRBJ1-6, with TRBD1 as a possible D gene (5 bases). The V gene's germline CDR1 is SNHLY and CDR2 FYNNEI. Trimming took 2 bases from V and 8 from J, leaving 13 bases between them. CDR3 length: 15 residues. The DNA for the CDR3 is TGTGCCAGCAGTGAAACGGTCGCCAGGGATTCACCCCTCCACTTT. Translated: CASSETVARDSPLHF.

In this sample, this clonotype turned up many times. The V gene is TRBV27, the J gene TRBJ2-1; 8 bases fit TRBD2. Trimming took 5 bases from V and 1 from J; bases not matched to a gene: 7. This CDR3 has 16 residues. Germline CDR1 reads MNHEY; CDR2 reads SMNVEV (reference sequence). The CDR3 spells CASSRSGTSSYNEQFF. The CDR3 region has the DNA TGTGCCAGCAGTCGTTCCGGGACTAGTTCCTACAATGAGCAGTTCTTC.

CDR3 sequence (DNA): TGCAGTGCTATAATCGGGACTCCCGAGGGGGGCGGGGAGCTGTTTTTT. Amino acids: CSAIIGTPEGGGELFF. This rearrangement joins TRBV20-1 to TRBJ2-2; D may match TRBD1 or TRBD2 (6 bases each). The germline V and J ends were trimmed by 4 bases and 7 bases, with 22 bases remaining between them. CDR1 is DFQATT, CDR2 SNEGSKA, per germline (reference sequence). This CDR3 spans 16 amino acids.

The gene calls are TRBV4-1 and TRBJ1-2; D is ambiguous. The CDR3 sequence is 14 residues long. With 1 base removed from V and 3 bases from J, the gap between germline ends came to 9 bases. Germline-derived CDR1 and CDR2 are MGHRA and YSYEKL. CDR3 DNA sequence: TGCGCCAGCAGCCAAGTAGGCGGATACTATGGCTACACCTTC. The encoded protein is CASSQVGGYYGYTF.